This TCR beta chain was sequenced for a study of shared clonotypes between healthy human individuals (dated by TCRdb to 2018 to 2020). About the investigation overall: A couple of women and a few men aged 18 to 49 years were included in the cohort. Libraries were prepared and TCR repertoires were sequenced by different laboratories using diverse techniques, in order to increase sequencing depth and limit assay-specific biases. To estimate repertoire size and how much clonotypes are shared between individuals, the study performed deep sequencing of blood TCR repertoires from a few healthy adults. For each donor, three plates each were used for CD4 naive and CD4 memory, two plates were used for CD8 naive, and one plate was used for CD8 memory. Leukapheresis yielded between about 0.94 and 9 billion PBMCs per donor.

From the cysteine up to the phenylalanine, the CDR3 has a length of 14 residues. Left in the record is the CDR3 DNA by itself, 42 bases read in frame from the first base. CDR1 SGHNT and CDR2 YENEEA are derived from the germline V gene. V lost 1 base and J lost 8 bases; the stretch between them is 11 bases long. Using the deep immunoSEQ assay, TCR CDR3 regions were amplified from genomic DNA by multiplex PCR. For each cell subset, the extracted genomic DNA was distributed evenly across all wells of several immunoSEQ 96-well plates, and each plate served as one replicate. For sorted subsets, each replicate PCR was loaded with about 0.2 ug genomic DNA, equivalent to 30,000 to 35,000 T cell genomes. Purified libraries were quantified with a Qubit 3.0 fluorometer, sized on a Bioanalyzer 2100, and re-quantified with the KAPA Library Quantification kit. Every immunoSEQ 96-well plate was sequenced on a separate single-read 150-cycle Illumina NextSeq 550 flow cell. The source study handled its data this way. Because the immunoSEQ output included only junctional sequences and no quality scores, the filtering could not be the same as the filtering used for full-length reads. To assign V/J genes and CDR3, sequences were annotated against IMGT germline references using PyIR, a Python wrapper for IgBLAST v1.9. Reads were removed for weak V/J assignments (E-value above 1e-6), missing CDR3, stop codons, out-of-frame junctions, or ambiguous translated residues. V3J clonotypes were defined as sequences sharing an identical inferred V gene, J gene, and CDR3 amino acid sequence. To compute the percentage overlap between repertoires, the number of shared unique clonotypes was divided by the size of the smaller repertoire. Richness of each repertoire was evaluated using RTK rarefaction, the Chao1 estimator, and Recon v2.1 estimates of unobserved clonotypes. Generation probabilities for all TCRbeta clonotypes obtained by the gDNA method from a handful of donors were computed using OLGA. TCRdb limited this immuneACCESS table to in-frame rearrangements with V and J called. A share of clones is missing; checked studies link under half to unresolved V genes, and the rest is unexplained. For V, J and clone size, that table is used; D and trimming come from the DNA. The sample includes about 1 million clones, with 65% to 80% observed a single time. The top ten clones comprise around 1.5% of the sample.

Donors were healthy HIV-negative adults with no recently reported acute infections or vaccinations. Only Caucasian adults living in Nashville, Tennessee, USA were represented among the donors. Magnetic negative selection was used to enrich CD4+ T cells, after which naive cells were positively selected on CD45RA and the negative fraction became the memory subset. Blood was collected by leukapheresis, and PBMCs were isolated by Ficoll-Histopaque density gradient centrifugation and then cryopreserved in liquid nitrogen vapor phase. Analytical flow cytometry was used to check the purity and quantity of each magnetically sorted T cell population. Genomic DNA was isolated from every sorted fraction and measured by UV absorbance on a Nanodrop 2000c. With regard to this clone: The clone's antigen remains unknown. No quality values exist for individual bases; no much larger clone is one base distant.

Study-wide conclusions, independent of this receptor: Sampling was restricted to blood, and TCR repertoires in tissue are likely to differ from TCR repertoires in blood. Naive subsets generally had larger estimated clonotype richness than memory subsets. Because the study included only a small number of donors, the genetic and exposure-history diversity represented was limited. Sharing across four donors was observed for about 4.8% of naive CD4, under 4% of naive CD8, 2.3% of memory CD4, and around 0.4% of memory CD8 clonotypes. Based on pairwise subsampling, the degree of clonotype sharing among donors was expected to be affected by sequencing depth. Higher generation probabilities were observed for clonotypes shared by all four sorted-subset donors than for non-shared clonotypes. Rarefaction of sorted-subset datasets indicated incomplete sequencing despite the large sequencing depth.

The sequence is built from TRBV11-3 and TRBJ2-2, with the D gene uncertain. This receptor was taken from a man aged 18 to 30 in good health. The sequenced sample was memory CD4+ T cells sorted from blood. What this sample's cell subset or site label stands for: CD45RA-negative fraction. The nucleotides read TGTGCCAGCAGCTTAGGGAAGGGCAGGGGGGAGCTGTTTTTT. Its product reads: CASSLGKGRGELFF.